A selection of T cell receptor beta chains follows, all from one sample in a study of shared clonotypes between healthy human individuals. This table comes from immunoSEQ multiplex PCR, and its TCRdb copy is limited to in-frame clones, with some not included. The sample lists around 600,000 clones, about 95% occurring once. Material: naive CD8+ T cells sorted from blood. These receptors came from a woman aged 30 to 39 in good health. The CDR3 runs from the conserved cysteine through the conserved F or W.

TRBJ1-3 TRBV6-5 CASSTWVYSGNTIYF
TRBJ1-6 TRBV6-4 CASSDPSRGVWLCSPLHF
TRBJ2-5 TRBV13 CASSLLSREETQYF
TRBJ1-2 TRBV4-1 CASSQAQARGDYGYTF
TRBJ1-2 TRBV19 CASDFSGGYTF
TRBJ2-7 TRBV10-2 CASTSSAVYEQYF
TRBJ2-1 TRBV29-1 CSVEGGRARGNEQFF
TRBJ1-5 TRBV11-2 CASSLKRRGNQPQHF
TRBJ2-5 TRBV5-6 CASSNHGTGGRETQYF
TRBJ2-1 TRBV15 CATSRDLKEYNEQFF
TRBJ1-5 TRBV28 CASSWTDYQPQHF
TRBJ2-5 TRBV11-2 CASSLISGLKETQYF
TRBJ2-1 TRBV5-6 CASSLDTGPYSYNEQFF
TRBJ2-7 TRBV4-1 CASSQEIGPASYEQYF
TRBJ2-7 TRBV6-6 CASSYPTSGRPYEQYF
TRBJ1-1 TRBV19 CASRSLEGAENTEAFF
TRBJ2-3 TRBV27 CASRRLAGLSTDTQYF
TRBJ2-3 TRBV5-6 CASRTGTVGTDTQYF
TRBJ1-2 TRBV19 CASSIVLGRADGYTF
TRBJ2-3 TRBV5-1 CASSLRLAGADTQYF
TRBJ2-7 TRBV6-1 CASSENDRREAYEQYF
TRBJ2-1 TRBV6-5 CASSYSSGNEQFF
TRBJ1-4 TRBV15 CATSRAFPTLELFF
TRBJ2-7 TRBV4-1 CASSQVPWRELPYEQYF
TRBJ1-1 TRBV19 CASPPEKGNPLYTEAFF
TRBJ2-7 TRBV7-9 CASSPTTTGGSLYYEQYF
TRBJ2-2 TRBV7-9 CASSANYRDGVLFF
TRBJ2-7 TRBV7-9 CASSLGAEGSGRTSYEQYF
TRBJ2-5 TRBV6-5 CASSYRSGGETQYF
TRBJ1-4 TRBV11-1 CASSGRAGEKLFF
TRBJ1-1 TRBV13 CASSSGTGMNTEAFF
TRBJ2-7 TRBV15 CATSSPGSEQYF
TRBJ1-2 TRBV2 CASSEPGWDRVLNYGYTF
TRBJ1-4 TRBV27 CASSFLGDNEKLFF
TRBJ2-6 TRBV4-1 CASSQDEGGANVLTF
TRBJ2-2 TRBV19 CASSIDLRTGELFF
TRBJ2-7 TRBV2 CASSEGQNYEQYF
TRBJ2-2 TRBV28 CASSLAFLNTGELFF
TRBJ1-1 TRBV30 CAWRAGGTEAFF
TRBJ1-5 TRBV4-1 CASSRVLNQPQHF
TRBJ2-7 TRBV13 CASSLEASLYEQYF
TRBJ2-1 TRBV5-4 CASSLEAGNNEQFF
TRBJ2-1 TRBV7-9 CASSRSIPDYNEQFF
TRBJ2-1 TRBV27 CASSSPGEQFF
TRBJ2-2 TRBV4-1 CASSQDPASGLAKDTGELFF